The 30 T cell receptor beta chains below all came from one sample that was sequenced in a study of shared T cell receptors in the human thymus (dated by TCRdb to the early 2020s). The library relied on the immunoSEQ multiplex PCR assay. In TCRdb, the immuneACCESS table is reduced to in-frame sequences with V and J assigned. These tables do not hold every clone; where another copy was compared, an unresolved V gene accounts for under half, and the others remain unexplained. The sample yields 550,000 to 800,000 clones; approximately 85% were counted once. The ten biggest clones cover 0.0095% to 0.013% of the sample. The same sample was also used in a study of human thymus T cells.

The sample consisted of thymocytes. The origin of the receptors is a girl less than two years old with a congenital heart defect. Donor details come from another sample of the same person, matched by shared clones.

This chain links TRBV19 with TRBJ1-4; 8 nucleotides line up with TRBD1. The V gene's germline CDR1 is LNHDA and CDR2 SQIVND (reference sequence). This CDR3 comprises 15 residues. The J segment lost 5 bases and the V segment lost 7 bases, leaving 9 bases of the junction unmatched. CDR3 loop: CASTNDGTGNEKLFF. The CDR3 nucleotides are TGTGCCAGTACCAACGACGGGACAGGAAATGAAAAACTGTTTTTT.

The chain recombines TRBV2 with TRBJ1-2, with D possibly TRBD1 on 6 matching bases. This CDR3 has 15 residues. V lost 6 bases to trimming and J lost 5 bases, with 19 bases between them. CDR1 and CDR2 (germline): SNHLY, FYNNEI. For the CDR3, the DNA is TGTGCCAGCAGGACTTATCGGGGGGCAGGGTATGGCTACACCTTC. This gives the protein CASRTYRGAGYGYTF.

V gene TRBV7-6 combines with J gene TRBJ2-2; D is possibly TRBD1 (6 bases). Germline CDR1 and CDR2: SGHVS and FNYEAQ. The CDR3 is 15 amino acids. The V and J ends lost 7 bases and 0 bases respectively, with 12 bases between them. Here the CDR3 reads CASNTGHTNTGELFF. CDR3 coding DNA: TGTGCCAGCAACACAGGGCATACGAACACCGGGGAGCTGTTTTTT.

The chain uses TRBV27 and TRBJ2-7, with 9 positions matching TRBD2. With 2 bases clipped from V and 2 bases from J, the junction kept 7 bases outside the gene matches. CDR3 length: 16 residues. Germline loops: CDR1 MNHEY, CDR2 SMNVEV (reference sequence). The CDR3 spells CASSLGLRGGTYEQYF. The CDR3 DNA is TGTGCCAGCAGTTTAGGGTTGCGGGGGGGGACCTACGAGCAGTACTTC.

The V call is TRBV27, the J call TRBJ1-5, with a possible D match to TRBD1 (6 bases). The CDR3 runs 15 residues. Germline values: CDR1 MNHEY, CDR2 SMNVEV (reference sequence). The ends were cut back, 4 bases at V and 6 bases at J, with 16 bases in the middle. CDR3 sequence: CASSSFQGSGQPQHF. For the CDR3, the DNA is TGTGCCAGCAGTTCGTTTCAGGGGTCCGGTCAGCCCCAGCATTTT.

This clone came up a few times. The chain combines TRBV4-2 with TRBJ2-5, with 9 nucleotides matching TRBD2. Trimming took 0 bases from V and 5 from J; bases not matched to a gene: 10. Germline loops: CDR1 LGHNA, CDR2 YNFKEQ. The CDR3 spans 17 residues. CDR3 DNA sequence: TGTGCCAGCAGCCAAGATGAAGGAGCGGGGGGAAAGGAGACCCAGTACTTC. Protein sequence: CASSQDEGAGGKETQYF.

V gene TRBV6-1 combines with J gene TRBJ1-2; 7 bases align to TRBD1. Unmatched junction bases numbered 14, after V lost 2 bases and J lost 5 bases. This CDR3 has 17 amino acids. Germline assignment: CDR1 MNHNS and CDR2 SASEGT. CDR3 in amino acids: CASSERRQGVAPYGYTF. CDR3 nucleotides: TGTGCCAGCAGTGAACGTCGGCAGGGGGTCGCCCCTTATGGCTACACCTTC.

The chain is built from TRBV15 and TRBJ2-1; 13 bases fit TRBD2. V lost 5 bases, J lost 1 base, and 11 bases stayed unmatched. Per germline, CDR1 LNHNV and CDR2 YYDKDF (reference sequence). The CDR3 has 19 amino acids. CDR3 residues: CATSPTELAGGRSYNEQFF. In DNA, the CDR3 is TGTGCCACCAGCCCTACTGAACTAGCGGGGGGGCGGTCCTACAATGAGCAGTTCTTC.

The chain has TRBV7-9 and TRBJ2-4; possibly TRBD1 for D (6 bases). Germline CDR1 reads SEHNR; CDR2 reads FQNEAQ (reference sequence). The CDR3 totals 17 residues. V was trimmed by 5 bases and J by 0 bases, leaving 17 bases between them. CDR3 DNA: TGTGCCAGCAGCCTATCCCGACAGGAACTAGCCAAAAACATTCAGTACTTC. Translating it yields CASSLSRQELAKNIQYF.

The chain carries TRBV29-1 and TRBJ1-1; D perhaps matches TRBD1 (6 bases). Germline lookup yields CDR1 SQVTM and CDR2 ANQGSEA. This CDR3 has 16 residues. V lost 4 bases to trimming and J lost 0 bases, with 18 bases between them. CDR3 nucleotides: TGCAGCGTTGGGTCCCTCACAGGGACCATGAACACTGAAGCTTTCTTT. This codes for CSVGSLTGTMNTEAFF.

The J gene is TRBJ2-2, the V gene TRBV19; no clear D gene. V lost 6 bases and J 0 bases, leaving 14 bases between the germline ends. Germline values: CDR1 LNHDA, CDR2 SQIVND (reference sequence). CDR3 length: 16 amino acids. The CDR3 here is CASSRSGVSNTGELFF. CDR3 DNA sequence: TGTGCCAGTAGCAGATCGGGTGTATCGAACACCGGGGAGCTGTTTTTT.

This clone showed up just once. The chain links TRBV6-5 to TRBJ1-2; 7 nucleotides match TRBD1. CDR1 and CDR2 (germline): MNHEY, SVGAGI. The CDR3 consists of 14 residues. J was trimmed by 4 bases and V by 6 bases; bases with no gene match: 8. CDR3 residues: CASSHWDSRYGYTF. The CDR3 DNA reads TGTGCCAGCAGCCATTGGGACAGCCGCTATGGCTACACCTTC.

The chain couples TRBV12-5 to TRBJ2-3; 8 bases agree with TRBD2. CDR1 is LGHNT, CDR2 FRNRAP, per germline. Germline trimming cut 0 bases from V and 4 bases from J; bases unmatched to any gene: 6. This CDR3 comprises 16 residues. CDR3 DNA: TGTGCTAGTGGTTTGGTACCGGGGGGGCCATCAGATACGCAGTATTTT. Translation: CASGLVPGGPSDTQYF.

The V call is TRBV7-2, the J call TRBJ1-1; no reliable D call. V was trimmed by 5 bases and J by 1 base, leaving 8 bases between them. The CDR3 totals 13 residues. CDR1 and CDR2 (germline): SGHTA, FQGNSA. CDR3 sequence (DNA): TGTGCCAGCAGCCCTTACAGGAACACTGAAGCTTTCTTT. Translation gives CASSPYRNTEAFF.

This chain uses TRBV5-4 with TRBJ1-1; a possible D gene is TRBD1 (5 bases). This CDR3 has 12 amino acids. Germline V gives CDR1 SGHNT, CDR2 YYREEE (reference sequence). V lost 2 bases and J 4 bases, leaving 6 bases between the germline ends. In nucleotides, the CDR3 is TGTGCCAGCAGCTTAGACAGCACTGAAGCTTTCTTT. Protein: CASSLDSTEAFF.

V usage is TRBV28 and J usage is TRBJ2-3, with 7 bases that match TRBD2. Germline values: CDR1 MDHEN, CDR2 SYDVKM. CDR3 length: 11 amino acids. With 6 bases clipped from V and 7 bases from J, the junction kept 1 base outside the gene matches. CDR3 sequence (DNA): TGTGCCAGCAGGCGGGGGTATACGCAGTATTTT. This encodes CASRRGYTQYF. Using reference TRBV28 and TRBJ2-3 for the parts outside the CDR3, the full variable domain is DVKVTQSSRYLVKRTGEKVFLECVQDMDHENMFWYRQDPGLGLRLIYFSYDVKMKEKGDIPEGYSVSREKKERFSLILESASTNQTSMYLCASRRGYTQYFGPGTRLTVL.

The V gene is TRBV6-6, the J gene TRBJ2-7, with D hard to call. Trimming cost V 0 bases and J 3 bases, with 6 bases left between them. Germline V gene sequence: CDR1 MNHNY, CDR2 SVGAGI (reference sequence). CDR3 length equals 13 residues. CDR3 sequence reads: CASSYSHSYEQYF. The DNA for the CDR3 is TGTGCCAGCAGTTACTCGCACAGCTACGAGCAGTACTTC.

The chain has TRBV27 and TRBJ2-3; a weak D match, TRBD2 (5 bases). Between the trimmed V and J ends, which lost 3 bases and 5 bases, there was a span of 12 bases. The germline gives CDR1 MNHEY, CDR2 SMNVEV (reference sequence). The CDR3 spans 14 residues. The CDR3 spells CASSFGREGDTQYF. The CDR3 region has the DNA TGTGCCAGCAGTTTTGGCCGGGAAGGAGATACGCAGTATTTT.

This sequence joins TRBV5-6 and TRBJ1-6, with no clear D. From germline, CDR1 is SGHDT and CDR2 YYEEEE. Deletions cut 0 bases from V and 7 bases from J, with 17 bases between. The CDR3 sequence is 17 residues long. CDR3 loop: CASSLDGKRDYNSPLHF. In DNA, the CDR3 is TGTGCCAGCAGCTTGGACGGAAAGAGGGATTACAATTCACCCCTCCACTTT.

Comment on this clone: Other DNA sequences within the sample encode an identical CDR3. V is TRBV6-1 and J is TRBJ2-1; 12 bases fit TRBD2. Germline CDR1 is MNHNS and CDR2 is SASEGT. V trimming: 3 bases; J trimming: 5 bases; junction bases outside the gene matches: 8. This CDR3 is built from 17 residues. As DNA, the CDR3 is TGTGCCAGCAGTGAGGCGGAGACTAGCGGGGGAGACAATGAGCAGTTCTTC. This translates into CASSEAETSGGDNEQFF.

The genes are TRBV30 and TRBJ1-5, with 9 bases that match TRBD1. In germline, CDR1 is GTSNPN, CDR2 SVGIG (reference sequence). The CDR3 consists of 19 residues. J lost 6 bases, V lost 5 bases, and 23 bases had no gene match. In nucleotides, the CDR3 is TGTGCCTGGGGCCCCGCCCCCCGGACAGGGGACCTTGGTCGTCAGCCCCAGCATTTT. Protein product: CAWGPAPRTGDLGRQPQHF.

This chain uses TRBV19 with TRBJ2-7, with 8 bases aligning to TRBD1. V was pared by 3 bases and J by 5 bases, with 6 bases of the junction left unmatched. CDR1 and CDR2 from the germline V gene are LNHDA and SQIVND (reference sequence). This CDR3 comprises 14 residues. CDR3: CASSIRTGINEQYF. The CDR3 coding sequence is TGTGCCAGTAGTATTAGGACAGGGATCAACGAGCAGTACTTC.

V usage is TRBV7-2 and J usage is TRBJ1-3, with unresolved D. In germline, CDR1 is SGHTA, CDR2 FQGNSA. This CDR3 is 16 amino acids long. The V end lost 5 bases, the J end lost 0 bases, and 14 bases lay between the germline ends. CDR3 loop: CASSLAPWSSGNTIYF. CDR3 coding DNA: TGTGCCAGCAGCCTTGCTCCTTGGAGCTCTGGAAACACCATATATTTT.

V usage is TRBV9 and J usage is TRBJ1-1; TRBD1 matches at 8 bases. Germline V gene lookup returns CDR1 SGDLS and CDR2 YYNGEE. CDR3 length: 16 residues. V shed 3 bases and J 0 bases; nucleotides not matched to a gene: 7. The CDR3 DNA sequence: TGTGCCAGCAGCGCTCACGGACAGGGTATGAACACTGAAGCTTTCTTT. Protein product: CASSAHGQGMNTEAFF.

CDR3 sequence (DNA): TGTGCCAGCAGTCCCCACTCTTACAGGGGGCGGTTCTACGAGCAGTACTTC. This encodes CASSPHSYRGRFYEQYF. The V and J genes are TRBV28 and TRBJ2-7; the match to TRBD1 covers 9 bases. V gave up 5 bases and J gave up 3 bases; unmatched junction bases: 14. CDR3 size: 17 residues. Germline V lookup: CDR1 MDHEN, CDR2 SYDVKM.

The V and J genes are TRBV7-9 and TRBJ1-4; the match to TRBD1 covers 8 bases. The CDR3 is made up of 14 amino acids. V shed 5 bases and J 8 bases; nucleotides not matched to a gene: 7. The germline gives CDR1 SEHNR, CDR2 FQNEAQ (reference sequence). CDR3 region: CASSPGGAREKLFF. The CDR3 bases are TGTGCCAGCAGCCCAGGGGGCGCGAGGGAAAAACTGTTTTTT. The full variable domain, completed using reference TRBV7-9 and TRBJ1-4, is DTGVSQNPRHKITKRGQNVTFRCDPISEHNRLYWYRQTLGQGPEFLTYFQNEAQLEKSRLLSDRFSAERPKGSFSTLEIQRTEQGDSAMYLCASSPGGAREKLFFGSGTQLSVL.

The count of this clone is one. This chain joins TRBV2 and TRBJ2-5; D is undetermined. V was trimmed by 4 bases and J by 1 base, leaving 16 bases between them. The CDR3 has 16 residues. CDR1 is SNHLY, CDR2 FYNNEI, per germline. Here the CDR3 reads CASSGFNLASQETQYF. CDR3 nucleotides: TGTGCCAGCAGTGGCTTTAACTTAGCCTCCCAAGAGACCCAGTACTTC.

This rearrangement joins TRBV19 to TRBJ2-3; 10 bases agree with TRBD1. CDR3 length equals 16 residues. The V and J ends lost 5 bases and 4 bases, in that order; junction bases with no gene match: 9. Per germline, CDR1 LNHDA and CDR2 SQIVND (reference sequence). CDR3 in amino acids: CASSLKGQGYPDTQYF. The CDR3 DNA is TGTGCCAGTAGTTTGAAGGGACAGGGGTACCCAGATACGCAGTATTTT.

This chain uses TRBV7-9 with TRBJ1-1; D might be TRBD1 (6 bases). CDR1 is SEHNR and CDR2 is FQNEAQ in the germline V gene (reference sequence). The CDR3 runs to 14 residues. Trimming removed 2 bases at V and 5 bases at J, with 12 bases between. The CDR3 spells CASSLTEQGTEAFF. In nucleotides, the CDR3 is TGTGCCAGCAGCTTAACGGAACAGGGTACTGAAGCTTTCTTT.

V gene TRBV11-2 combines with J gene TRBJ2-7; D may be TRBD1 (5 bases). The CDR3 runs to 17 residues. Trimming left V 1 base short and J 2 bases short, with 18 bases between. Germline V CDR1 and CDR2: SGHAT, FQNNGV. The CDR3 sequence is CASSLANRSVPTYEQYF. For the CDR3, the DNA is TGTGCCAGCAGCTTAGCTAACAGGAGTGTCCCCACCTACGAGCAGTACTTC.